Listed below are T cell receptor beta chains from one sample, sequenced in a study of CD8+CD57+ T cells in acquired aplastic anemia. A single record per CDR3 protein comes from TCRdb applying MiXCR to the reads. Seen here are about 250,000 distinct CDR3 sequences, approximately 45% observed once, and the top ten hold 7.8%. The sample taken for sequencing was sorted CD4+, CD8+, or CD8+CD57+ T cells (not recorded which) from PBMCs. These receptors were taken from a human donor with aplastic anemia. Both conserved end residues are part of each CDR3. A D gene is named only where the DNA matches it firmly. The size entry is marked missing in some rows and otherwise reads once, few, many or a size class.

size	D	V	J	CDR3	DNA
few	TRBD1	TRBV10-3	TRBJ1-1	CAISENPGQGRYTEAFF	TGTGCCATCAGTGAAAACCCGGGACAGGGCCGATACACTGAAGCTTTCTTT
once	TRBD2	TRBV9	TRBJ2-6	CASSVAGGAGANVLTF	TGTGCCAGCAGCGTAGCGGGAGGGGCTGGGGCCAACGTCCTGACTTTC
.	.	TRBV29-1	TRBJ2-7	CSVAINPNSYEQYF	TGCAGCGTTGCTATAAACCCAAATTCCTACGAGCAGTACTTC
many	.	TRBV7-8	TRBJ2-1	CASSDLSGDLYNEQFF	TGTGCCAGCAGCGACTTGAGCGGCGATTTATACAATGAGCAGTTCTTC
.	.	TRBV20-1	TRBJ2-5	CSARDWIFRETQYF	TGCAGTGCTAGAGATTGGATCTTCCGGGAGACCCAGTACTTC
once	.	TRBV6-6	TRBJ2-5	CASSYSIVGTQYF	TGTGCCAGCAGTTACTCGATTGTGGGGACCCAGTACTTC
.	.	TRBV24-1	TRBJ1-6	CATSDWWAGLWGSPLHF	TGTGCCACCAGTGATTGGTGGGCAGGGCTATGGGGATCACCCCTCCACTTT
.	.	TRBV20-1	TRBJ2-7	CSASGTYEQYF	TGCAGTGCTAGCGGGACCTACGAGCAGTACTTC
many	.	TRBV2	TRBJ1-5	CASIWQPNQPQHF	TGTGCCAGCATCTGGCAGCCCAATCAGCCCCAGCATTTT
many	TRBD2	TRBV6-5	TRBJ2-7	CASRLARPYEQYF	TGTGCCAGCAGACTAGCGAGACCCTACGAGCAGTACTTC
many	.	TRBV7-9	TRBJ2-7	CASSQNRYPYEQYF	TGTGCCAGCAGTCAAAATAGGTATCCCTACGAGCAGTACTTC
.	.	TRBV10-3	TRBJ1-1	CAISEGGGVQNTEAFF	TGTGCCATCAGTGAAGGAGGGGGTGTGCAGAACACTGAAGCTTTCTTT
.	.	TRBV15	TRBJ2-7	CATSRKVGGSYEQYF	TGTGCCACCAGCAGGAAGGTCGGGGGATCCTACGAGCAGTACTTC
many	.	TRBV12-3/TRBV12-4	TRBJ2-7	CASSLFRDLSEQYF	TGTGCCAGCAGTTTGTTCAGGGACCTCTCCGAGCAGTACTTC
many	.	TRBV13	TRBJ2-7	CASSGRDGTYEQYF	TGTGCCAGCAGCGGCCGGGACGGGACCTACGAGCAGTACTTC
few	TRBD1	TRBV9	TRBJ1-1	CASSPRDRLNTEAFF	TGTGCCAGCAGCCCCCGGGACAGGCTGAACACTGAAGCTTTCTTT
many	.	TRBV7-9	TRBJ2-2	CASVGAAGNTGELFF	TGTGCCAGTGTTGGGGCGGCGGGGAACACCGGGGAGCTGTTTTTT
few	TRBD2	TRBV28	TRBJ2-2	CASRLGLAGEPANTGELFF	TGTGCCAGCAGACTAGGACTAGCGGGAGAACCCGCGAACACCGGGGAGCTGTTTTTT
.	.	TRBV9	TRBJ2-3	CASTPAGTDTQYF	TGTGCCAGCACCCCGGCAGGCACAGATACGCAGTATTTT
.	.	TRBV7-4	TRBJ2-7	CASSLRLGGSYEQYF	TGTGCCAGCAGCTTGCGGCTCGGGGGAAGTTACGAGCAGTACTTC
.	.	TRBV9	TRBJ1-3	CASSVETASSGNTIYF	TGTGCCAGCAGCGTTGAGACAGCTAGCTCTGGAAACACCATATATTTT
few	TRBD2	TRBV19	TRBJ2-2	CASSSGRYTGELFF	TGTGCCAGTTCTAGCGGGAGATACACCGGGGAGCTGTTTTTT
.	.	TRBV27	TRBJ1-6	CASSSDGAPLHF	TGTGCCAGCAGTTCGGACGGAGCACCCCTCCACTTT
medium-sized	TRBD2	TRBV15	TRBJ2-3	CATSGAGETDTQYF	TGTGCCACCAGCGGAGCGGGAGAGACAGATACGCAGTATTTT
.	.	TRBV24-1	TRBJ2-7	CATSDSGSTYEQYF	TGTGCCACCAGTGATTCGGGCAGCACCTACGAGCAGTACTTC
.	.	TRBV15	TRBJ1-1	CATSPRVPVNTEAFF	TGTGCCACCAGCCCTCGGGTCCCCGTGAACACTGAAGCTTTCTTT
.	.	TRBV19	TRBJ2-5	CASSSGQPSGTQYF	TGTGCCAGTAGTTCCGGGCAACCCTCAGGGACCCAGTACTTC
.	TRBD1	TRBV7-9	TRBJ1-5	CASSLGGTVNQPQHF	TGTGCCAGCAGCTTAGGAGGGACAGTTAATCAGCCCCAGCATTTT
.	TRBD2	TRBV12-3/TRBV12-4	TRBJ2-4	CVSTLGGAGGIQYF	TGTGTCAGCACTCTGGGAGGGGCGGGTGGCATTCAGTACTTC
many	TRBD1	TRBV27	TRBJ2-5	CASSFTDRGETQYF	TGTGCCAGCAGTTTCACGGACAGGGGAGAGACCCAGTACTTC
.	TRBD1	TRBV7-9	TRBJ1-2	CASSRDRTFYTF	TGCGCCAGCAGCAGGGACAGGACTTTCTACACCTTC
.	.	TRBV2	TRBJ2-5	CASSEFGGSSYNEQYF	TGTGCCAGCAGTGAATTTGGGGGGAGCTCCTACAATGAGCAGTACTTC
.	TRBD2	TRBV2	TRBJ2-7	CASSPGGVYEQYF	TGTGCCAGCAGCCCGGGAGGAGTCTACGAGCAGTACTTC
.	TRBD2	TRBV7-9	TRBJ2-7	CASSRGERGYEQYF	TGTGCCAGCAGCCGAGGGGAGCGGGGCTACGAGCAGTACTTC
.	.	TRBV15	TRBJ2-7	CATSRGISSSSYEQYF	TGTGCCACCAGCAGGGGCATTAGCTCGAGCTCCTACGAGCAGTACTTC
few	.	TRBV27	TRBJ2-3	CASSLRQYTDTQYF	TGTGCCAGCAGTTTGCGGCAGTACACAGATACGCAGTATTTT
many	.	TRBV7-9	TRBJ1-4	CASSQVGRAEKLFF	TGTGCCAGCAGCCAAGTGGGCAGGGCTGAAAAACTGTTTTTT
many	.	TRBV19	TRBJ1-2	CASRIQGFRYGYTF	TGTGCCAGTAGAATACAGGGTTTTCGCTATGGCTACACCTTC
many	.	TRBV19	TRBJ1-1	CASSLGEGTEAFF	TGTGCCAGTAGCCTGGGGGAAGGGACTGAAGCTTTCTTT
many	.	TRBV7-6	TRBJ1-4	CASSPSAGEKLFF	TGTGCCAGCAGCCCCTCGGCGGGTGAAAAACTGTTTTTT
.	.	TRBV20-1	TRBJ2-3	CSARVAGDADTQYF	TGCAGTGCTAGAGTTGCGGGCGATGCAGATACGCAGTATTTT
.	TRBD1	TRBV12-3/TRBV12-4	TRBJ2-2	CASRGQFTGELFF	TGTGCCAGCAGGGGACAGTTCACCGGGGAGCTGTTTTTT
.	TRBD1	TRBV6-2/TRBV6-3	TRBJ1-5	CASMDRGGQPQHF	TGTGCCAGCATGGACAGGGGGGGACAGCCCCAGCATTTT
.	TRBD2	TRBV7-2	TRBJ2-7	CASSLELAVSEQYF	TGTGCCAGCAGCTTAGAGCTAGCGGTCTCCGAGCAGTACTTC
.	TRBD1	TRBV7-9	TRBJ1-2	CAAGDRGGYTF	TGTGCAGCAGGGGACAGGGGTGGCTACACCTTC
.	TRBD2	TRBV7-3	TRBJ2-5	CASVAGGETQYF	TGTGCCAGCGTAGCGGGAGGAGAGACCCAGTACTTC
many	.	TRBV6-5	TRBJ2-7	CASSPKNALYEQYF	TGTGCCAGCAGCCCTAAGAACGCGCTCTACGAGCAGTACTTC